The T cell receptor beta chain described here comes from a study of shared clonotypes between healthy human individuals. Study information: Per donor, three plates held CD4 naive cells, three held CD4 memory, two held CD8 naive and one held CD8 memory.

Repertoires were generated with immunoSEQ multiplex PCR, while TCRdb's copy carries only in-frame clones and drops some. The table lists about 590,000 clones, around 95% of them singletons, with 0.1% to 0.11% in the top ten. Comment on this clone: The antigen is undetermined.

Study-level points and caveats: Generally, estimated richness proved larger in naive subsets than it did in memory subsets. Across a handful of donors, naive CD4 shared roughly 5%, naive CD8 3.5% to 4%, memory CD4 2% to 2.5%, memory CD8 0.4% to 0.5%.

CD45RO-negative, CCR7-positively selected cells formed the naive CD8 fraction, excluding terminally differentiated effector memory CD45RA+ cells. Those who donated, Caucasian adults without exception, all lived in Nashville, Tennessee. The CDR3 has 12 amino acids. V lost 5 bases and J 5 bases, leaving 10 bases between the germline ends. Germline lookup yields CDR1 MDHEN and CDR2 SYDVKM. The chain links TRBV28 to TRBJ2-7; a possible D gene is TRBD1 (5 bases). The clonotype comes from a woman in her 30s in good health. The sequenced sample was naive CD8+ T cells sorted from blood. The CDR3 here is CASSPGWNEQYF. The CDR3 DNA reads TGTGCCAGCAGTCCAGGGTGGAACGAGCAGTACTTC.